This T cell receptor (beta chain) derives from a study of regulatory T cells in long-lasting Graves disease. According to the study, TCR beta libraries were built with iRepertoire HTBI primers and CDR3-region Arm-PCR. TCRdb re-analysed the multiplex PCR reads in MiXCR, keeping a single row per CDR3 protein. Found here are 400,000 to 450,000 distinct CDR3 sequences, roughly a quarter of them singletons; the top ten hold 26%. This CDR3 contains 15 residues. In germline, CDR1 is SGHTA, CDR2 FQGNSA. V gave up 6 bases and J gave up 6 bases, with 21 bases separating them. Time point in this sample: persistent/refractory GD, antithyroid drugs over 5 years with positive TRAb. Extracted PBMC RNA gave rise to the TCR library. This clonotype showed up just a few times. Its target is unknown. Broader study findings: TRBV28, TRBJ1-2 and TRBJ2-5 emerged as the favored segments in persistent disease.

The source of this sequence is a female donor with Graves disease. The sequences come from peripheral blood mononuclear cells (PBMCs), collected when the disease was refractory, from a patient treated with antithyroid drugs. The chain recombines TRBV7-2 with TRBJ2-7; D is perhaps TRBD2 (6 bases). The CDR3 sequence is CASRPNAGTQSEQYF. Written as DNA, the CDR3 is TGTGCCAGCAGACCCAACGCCGGGACTCAGAGCGAGCAGTACTTC.